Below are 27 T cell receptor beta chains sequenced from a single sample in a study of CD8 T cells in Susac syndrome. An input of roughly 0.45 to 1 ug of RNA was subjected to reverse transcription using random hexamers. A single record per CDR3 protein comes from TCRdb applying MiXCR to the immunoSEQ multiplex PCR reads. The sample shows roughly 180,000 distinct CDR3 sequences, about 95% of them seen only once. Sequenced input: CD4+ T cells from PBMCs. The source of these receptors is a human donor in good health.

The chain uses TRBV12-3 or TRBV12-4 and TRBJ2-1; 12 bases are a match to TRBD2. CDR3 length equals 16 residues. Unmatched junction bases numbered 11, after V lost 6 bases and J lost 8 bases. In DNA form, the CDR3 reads TGTGCCAGCAGCCCCGAGACTAGCGGGGGTTCCTATGAGCAGTTCTTC. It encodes CASSPETSGGSYEQFF.

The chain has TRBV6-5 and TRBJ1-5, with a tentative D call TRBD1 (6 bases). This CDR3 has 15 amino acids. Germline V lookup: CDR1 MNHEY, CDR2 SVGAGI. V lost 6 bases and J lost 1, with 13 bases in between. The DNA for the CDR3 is TGTGCCAGCAGCACGGGGGCGCGGAGCAATCAGCCCCAGCATTTT. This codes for CASSTGARSNQPQHF.

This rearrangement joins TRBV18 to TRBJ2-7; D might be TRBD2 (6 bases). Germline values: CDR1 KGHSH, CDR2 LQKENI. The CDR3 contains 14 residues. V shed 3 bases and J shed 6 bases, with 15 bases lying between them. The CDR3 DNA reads TGTGCCAGCTCACCTCAGGCGGGGACGGGCGAGCAGTACTTC. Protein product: CASSPQAGTGEQYF. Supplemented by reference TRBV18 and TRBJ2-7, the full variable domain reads NAGVMQNPRHLVRRRGQEARLRCSPMKGHSHVYWYRQLPEEGLKFMVYLQKENIIDESGMPKERFSAEFPKEGPSILRIQQVVRGDSAAYFCASSPQAGTGEQYFGPGTRLTVT.

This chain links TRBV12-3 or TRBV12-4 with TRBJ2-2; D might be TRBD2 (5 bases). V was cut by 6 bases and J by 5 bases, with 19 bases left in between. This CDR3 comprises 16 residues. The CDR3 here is CASSPGLGPRTGELFF. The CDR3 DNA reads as TGTGCCAGCAGCCCAGGACTGGGCCCAAGGACCGGGGAGCTGTTTTTT.

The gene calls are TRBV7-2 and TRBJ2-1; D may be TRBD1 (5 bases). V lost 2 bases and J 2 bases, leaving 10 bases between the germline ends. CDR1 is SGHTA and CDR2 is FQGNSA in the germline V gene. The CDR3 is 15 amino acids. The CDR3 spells CASSLTAGTYNEQFF. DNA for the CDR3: TGTGCCAGCAGCTTAACGGCAGGGACCTACAATGAGCAGTTCTTC. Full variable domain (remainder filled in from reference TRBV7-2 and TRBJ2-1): GAGVSQSPSNKVTEKGKDVELRCDPISGHTALYWYRQSLGQGLEFLIYFQGNSAPDKSGLPSDRFSAERTGGSVSTLTIQRTQQEDSAVYLCASSLTAGTYNEQFFGPGTRLTVL.

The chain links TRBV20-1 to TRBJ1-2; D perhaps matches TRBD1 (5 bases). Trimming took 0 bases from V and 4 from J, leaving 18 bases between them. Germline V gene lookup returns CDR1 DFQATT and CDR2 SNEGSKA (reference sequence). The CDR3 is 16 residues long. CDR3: CSARDPTDAGFYGYTF. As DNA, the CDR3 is TGCAGTGCTAGAGATCCGACAGATGCTGGGTTCTATGGCTACACCTTC.

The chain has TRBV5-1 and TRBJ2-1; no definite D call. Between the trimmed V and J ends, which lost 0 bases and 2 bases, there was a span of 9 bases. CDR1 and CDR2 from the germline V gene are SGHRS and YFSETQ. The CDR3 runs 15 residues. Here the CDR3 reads CASSLAHPTYNEQFF. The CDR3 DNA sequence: TGCGCCAGCAGCTTGGCACACCCAACCTACAATGAGCAGTTCTTC.

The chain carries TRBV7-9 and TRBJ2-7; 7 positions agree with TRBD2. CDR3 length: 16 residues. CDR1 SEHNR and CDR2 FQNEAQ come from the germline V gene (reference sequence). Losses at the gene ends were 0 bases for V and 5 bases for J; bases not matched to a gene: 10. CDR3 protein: CASSLAGSGGSNEQYF. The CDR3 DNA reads TGTGCCAGCAGCTTAGCCGGGTCGGGAGGTTCCAACGAGCAGTACTTC.

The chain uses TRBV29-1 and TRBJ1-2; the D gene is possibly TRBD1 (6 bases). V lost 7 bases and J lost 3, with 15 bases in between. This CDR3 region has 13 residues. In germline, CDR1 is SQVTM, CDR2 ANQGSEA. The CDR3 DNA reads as TGCAGCGGGGGAGGGGGGAACGACTATGGCTACACCTTC. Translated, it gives CSGGGGNDYGYTF.

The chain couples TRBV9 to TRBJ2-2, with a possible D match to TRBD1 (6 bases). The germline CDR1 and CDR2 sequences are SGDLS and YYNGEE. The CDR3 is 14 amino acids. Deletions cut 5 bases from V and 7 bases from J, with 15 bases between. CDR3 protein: CASSVTGSSGELFF. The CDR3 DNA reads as TGTGCCAGCAGTGTAACAGGGTCGAGCGGGGAGCTGTTTTTT.

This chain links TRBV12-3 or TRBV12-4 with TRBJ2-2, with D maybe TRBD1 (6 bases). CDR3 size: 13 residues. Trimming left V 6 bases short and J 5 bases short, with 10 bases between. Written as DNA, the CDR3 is TGTGCCAGCAGACCCAGGGGTACCGGGGAGCTGTTTTTT. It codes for CASRPRGTGELFF.

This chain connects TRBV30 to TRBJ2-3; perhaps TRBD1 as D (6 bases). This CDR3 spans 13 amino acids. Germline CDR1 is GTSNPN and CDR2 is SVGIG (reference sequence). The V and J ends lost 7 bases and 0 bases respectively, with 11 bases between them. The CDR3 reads CASRGKSTDTQYF. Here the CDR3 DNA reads TGTGCCTCTAGGGGGAAGAGCACAGATACGCAGTATTTT.

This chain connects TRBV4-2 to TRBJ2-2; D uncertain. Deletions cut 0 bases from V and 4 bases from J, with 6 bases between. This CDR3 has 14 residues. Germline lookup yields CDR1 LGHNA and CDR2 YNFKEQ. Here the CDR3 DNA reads TGTGCCAGCAGCCAAGATACCAGCACCGGGGAGCTGTTTTTT. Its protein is CASSQDTSTGELFF.

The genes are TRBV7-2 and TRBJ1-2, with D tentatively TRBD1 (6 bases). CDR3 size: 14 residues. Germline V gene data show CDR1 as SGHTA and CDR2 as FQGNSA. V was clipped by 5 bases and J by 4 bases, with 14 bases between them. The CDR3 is CASSRLQGGYGYTF. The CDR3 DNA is TGTGCCAGCAGCAGACTACAGGGAGGCTATGGCTACACCTTC.

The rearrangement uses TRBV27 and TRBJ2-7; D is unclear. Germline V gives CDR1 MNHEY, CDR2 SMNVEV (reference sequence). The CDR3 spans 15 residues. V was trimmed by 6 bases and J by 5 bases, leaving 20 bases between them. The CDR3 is CASSSEGIEPHEQYF. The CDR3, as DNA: TGTGCCAGCAGCTCCGAAGGTATCGAACCTCACGAGCAGTACTTC.

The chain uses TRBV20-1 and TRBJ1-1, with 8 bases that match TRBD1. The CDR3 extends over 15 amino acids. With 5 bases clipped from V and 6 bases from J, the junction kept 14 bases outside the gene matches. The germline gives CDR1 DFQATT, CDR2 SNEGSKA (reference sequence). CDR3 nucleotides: TGCAGTGCTTCGAATCCGCTGGACAGGGTCGCTGAAGCTTTCTTT. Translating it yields CSASNPLDRVAEAFF.

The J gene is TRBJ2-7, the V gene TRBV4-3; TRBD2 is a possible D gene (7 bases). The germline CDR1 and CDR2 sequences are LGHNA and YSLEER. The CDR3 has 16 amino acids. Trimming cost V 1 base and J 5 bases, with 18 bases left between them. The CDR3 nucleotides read TGCGCCAGCAGCCAAGCGGGGGGAGGGGGATCCCACGAGCAGTACTTC. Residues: CASSQAGGGGSHEQYF.

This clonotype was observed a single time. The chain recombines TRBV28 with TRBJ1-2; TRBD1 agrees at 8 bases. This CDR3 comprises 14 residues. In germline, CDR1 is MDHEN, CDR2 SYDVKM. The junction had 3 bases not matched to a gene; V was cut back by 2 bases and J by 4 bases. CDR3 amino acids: CASSLPDRGYGYTF. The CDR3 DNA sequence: TGTGCCAGCAGTTTACCAGACAGGGGCTATGGCTACACCTTC.

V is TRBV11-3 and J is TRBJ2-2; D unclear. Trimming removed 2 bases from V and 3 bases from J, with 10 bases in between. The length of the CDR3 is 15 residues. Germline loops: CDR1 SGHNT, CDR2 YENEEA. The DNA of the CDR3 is TGTGCCAGCAGCTTATCCTCCGTGGACACCGGGGAGCTGTTTTTT. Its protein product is CASSLSSVDTGELFF.

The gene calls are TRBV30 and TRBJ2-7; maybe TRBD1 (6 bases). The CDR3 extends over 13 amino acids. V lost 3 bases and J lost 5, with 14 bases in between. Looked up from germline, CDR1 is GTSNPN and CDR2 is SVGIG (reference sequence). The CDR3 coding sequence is TGTGCCTGGAGGTGGTGGGGGCGAAACGAGCAGTACTTC. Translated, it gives CAWRWWGRNEQYF.

In nucleotides, the CDR3 is TGTGCCAGCACCACAAACCTCGGACAGGGGGCATCAGAGACCCAGTACTTC. It codes for CASTTNLGQGASETQYF. The V and J genes are TRBV3-1 and TRBJ2-5; 11 bases line up with TRBD1. The CDR3 length is 17 residues. Germline lookup yields CDR1 LGHDT and CDR2 YNNKEL (reference sequence). J gave up 4 bases and V 7 bases, and 14 bases lay outside the gene matches.

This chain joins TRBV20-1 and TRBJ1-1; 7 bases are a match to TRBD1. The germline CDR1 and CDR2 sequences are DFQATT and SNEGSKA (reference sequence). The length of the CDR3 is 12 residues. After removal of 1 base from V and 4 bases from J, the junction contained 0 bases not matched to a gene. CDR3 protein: CSARAGGTEAFF. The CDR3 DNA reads TGCAGTGCTAGAGCAGGGGGCACTGAAGCTTTCTTT.

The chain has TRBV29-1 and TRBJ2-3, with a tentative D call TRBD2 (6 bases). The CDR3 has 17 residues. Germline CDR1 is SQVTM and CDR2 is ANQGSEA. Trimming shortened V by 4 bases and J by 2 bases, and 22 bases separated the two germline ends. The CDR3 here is CSVGPQTSRRLTDTQYF. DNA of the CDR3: TGCAGCGTTGGTCCCCAAACTAGCCGGAGGCTCACAGATACGCAGTATTTT.

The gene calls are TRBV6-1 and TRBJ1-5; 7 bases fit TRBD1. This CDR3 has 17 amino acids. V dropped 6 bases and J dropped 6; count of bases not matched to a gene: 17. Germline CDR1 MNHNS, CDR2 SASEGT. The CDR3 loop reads CASSPAVRQGNRQPQHF. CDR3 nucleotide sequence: TGTGCCAGCAGCCCGGCCGTCCGACAGGGTAATCGTCAGCCCCAGCATTTT.

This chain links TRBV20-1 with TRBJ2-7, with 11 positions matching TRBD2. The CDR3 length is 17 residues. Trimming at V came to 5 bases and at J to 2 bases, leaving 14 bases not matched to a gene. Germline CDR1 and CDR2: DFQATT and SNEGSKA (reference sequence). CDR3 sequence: CSASRLAGWKRAYEQYF. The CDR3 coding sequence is TGCAGTGCTTCACGACTAGCGGGATGGAAGAGGGCCTACGAGCAGTACTTC.

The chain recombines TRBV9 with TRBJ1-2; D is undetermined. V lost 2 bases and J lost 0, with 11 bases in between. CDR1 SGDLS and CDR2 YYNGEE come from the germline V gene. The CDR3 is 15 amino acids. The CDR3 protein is CASSVDPDTNYGYTF. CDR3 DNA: TGTGCCAGCAGCGTCGATCCAGACACTAACTATGGCTACACCTTC.

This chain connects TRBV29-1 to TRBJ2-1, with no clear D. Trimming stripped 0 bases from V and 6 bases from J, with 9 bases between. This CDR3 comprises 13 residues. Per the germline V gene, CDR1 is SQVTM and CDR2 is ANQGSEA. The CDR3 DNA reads TGCAGCGTTGAAGATTTACGGGTCAATGAGCAGTTCTTC. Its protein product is CSVEDLRVNEQFF.